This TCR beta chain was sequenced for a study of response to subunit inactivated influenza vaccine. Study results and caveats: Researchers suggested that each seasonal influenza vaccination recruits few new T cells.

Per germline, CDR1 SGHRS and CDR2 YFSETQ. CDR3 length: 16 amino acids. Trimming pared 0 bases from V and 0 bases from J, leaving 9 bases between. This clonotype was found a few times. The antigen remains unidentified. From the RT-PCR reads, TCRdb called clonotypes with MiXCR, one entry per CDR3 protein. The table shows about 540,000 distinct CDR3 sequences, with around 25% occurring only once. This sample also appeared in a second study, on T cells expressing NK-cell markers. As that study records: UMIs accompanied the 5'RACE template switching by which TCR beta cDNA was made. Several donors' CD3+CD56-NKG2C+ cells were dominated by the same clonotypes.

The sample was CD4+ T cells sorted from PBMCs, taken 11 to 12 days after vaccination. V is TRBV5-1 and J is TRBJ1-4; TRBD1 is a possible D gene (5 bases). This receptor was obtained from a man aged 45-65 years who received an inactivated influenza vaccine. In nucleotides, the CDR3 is TGCGCCAGCAGCTTGGGACAGCTAGCAACTAATGAAAAACTGTTTTTT. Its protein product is CASSLGQLATNEKLFF.